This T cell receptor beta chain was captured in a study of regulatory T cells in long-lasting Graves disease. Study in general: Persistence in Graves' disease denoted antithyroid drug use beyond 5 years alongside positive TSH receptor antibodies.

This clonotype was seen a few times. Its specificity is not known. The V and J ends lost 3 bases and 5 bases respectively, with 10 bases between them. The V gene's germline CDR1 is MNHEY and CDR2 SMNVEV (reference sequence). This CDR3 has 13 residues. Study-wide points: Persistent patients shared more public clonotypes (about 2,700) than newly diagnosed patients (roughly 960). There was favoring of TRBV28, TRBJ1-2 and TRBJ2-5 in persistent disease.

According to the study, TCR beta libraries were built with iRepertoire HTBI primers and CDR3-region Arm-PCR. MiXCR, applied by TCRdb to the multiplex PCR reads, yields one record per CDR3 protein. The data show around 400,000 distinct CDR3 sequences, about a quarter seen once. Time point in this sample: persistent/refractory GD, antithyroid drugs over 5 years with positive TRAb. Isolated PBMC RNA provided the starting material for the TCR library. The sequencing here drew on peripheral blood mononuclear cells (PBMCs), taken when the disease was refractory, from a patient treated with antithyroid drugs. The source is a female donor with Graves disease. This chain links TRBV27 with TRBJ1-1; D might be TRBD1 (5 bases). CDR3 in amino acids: CASSFRGSTEAFF. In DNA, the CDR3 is TGTGCCAGCAGTTTTCGGGGGAGTACTGAAGCTTTCTTT.